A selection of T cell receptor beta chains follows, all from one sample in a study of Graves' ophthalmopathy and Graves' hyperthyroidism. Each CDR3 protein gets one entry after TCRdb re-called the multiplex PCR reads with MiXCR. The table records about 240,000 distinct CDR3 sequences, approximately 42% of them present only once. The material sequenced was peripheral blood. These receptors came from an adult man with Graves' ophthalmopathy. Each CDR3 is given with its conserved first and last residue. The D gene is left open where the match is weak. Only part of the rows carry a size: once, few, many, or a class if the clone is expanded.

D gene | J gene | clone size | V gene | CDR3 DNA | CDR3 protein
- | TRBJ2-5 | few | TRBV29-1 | TGCAGCGTTGGACCCCGAGGGAGCAAAGAGACCCAGTACTTC | CSVGPRGSKETQYF
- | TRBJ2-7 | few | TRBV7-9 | TGTGCCAGCAGCTTAGGGCCCCTCGAGCAGTACTTC | CASSLGPLEQYF
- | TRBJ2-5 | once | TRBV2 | TGTGCCAGCAGCGACCTTTATGAGACCCAGTACTTC | CASSDLYETQYF
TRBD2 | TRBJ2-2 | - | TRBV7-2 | TGTGCCAGCAGCCCTGGGGGGGCCGGGGAGCTGTTTTTT | CASSPGGAGELFF
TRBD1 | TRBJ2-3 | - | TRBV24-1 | TGTGCCACCAGTGCGACGACAGGGATGGGGATCCGCACAGATGCGCGGTATTTT | CATSATTGMGIRTDARYF
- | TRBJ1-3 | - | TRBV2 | TGTGCCAGCAAACCCTCACAGGGTGGAAACACCATATATTTT | CASKPSQGGNTIYF
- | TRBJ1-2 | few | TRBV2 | TGTGCCAGCAATTCGGAAGGGTACTATGGCTACACCTTC | CASNSEGYYGYTF
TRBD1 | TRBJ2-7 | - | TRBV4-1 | TGCGCCAGCAGCCCGGCGGACAGGGGACACTACGAGCAGTACTTC | CASSPADRGHYEQYF
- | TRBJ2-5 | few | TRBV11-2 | TGTGCCAGCACGCCCGGGGCTGGCTACCGTCAAGAGACCCAGTACTTC | CASTPGAGYRQETQYF
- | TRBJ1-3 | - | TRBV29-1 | TGCAGCGTTGTACCCGAGTTCACTGGAAACACCATATATTTT | CSVVPEFTGNTIYF
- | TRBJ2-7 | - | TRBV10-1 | TGCGCCAGCAGTGACTCAGTCTACGAGCAGTACTTC | CASSDSVYEQYF
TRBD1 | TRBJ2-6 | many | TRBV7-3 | TGTGCCAGCAGCTCTCGGGACAGTGGCTCTGGGGCCAACGTCCTGACTTTC | CASSSRDSGSGANVLTF
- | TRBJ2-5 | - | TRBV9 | TGTGCCAGCAGCCCATCGGGACTCCTTCAAGAGACCCAGTACTTC | CASSPSGLLQETQYF
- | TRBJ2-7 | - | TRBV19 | TGTGCCACCCGGGTCGACGAGCAGTACTTC | CATRVDEQYF
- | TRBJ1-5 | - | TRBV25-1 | TGTGCCAGCAGTTTAAGAGGGGTCGGTCAGCTCCAGCATTTT | CASSLRGVGQLQHF
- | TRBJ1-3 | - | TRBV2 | TGTGCCAGCAGCCAAGTGATTTCCCGAAACACCATATATTTT | CASSQVISRNTIYF
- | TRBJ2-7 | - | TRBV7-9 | TGTGCCAGCAGCCCGGGACGTCTCTACGGGCAGTACTTC | CASSPGRLYGQYF
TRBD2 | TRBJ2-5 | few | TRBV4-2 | TGTGCCAGCAGCGAAAGCGGGGGGGAAGGAGAGACCCAGTACTTC | CASSESGGEGETQYF